The source of this T cell receptor (beta chain) is a study of metastatic and nonmetastatic thyroid tumors. Overall study: Across blood and tumor or nodule tissue, repertoires from malignant and benign thyroid patients were compared with one another.

In the original workflow: It was from CDR3 differences across clinicopathological groups that a distant-metastasis classifier for papillary thyroid cancer was built. TCRdb reassembled clones from the PCR reads with MiXCR. The V and J calls reflect TCRdb's pipeline rather than the authors' work. In the table there are 39,000 or so clones, about half of which are singletons. Germline V CDR1 and CDR2: SGHVS, FNYEAQ. The CDR3 consists of 13 residues. The V and J ends lost 8 bases and 0 bases respectively, with 11 bases between them. Study-wide findings and caveats: In both blood and tumor samples, TCR beta diversity was reported significantly higher for malignant than benign nodules.

Prior to thyroid surgery, none of the patients had received any treatment. Comments on this clone: Its antigen remains unidentified.

Sequenced: tumor tissue. The receptor's source is a male donor with papillary thyroid cancer or a benign thyroid nodule (not recorded which). Some clones in this sample may be carry-over from other donors' samples. The chain carries TRBV7-6 and TRBJ2-7; D possibly corresponds to TRBD2 (7 bases). This CDR3 reads CASGGGSSYEQYF. CDR3 bases: TGTGCCAGCGGGGGGGGCTCCTCCTACGAGCAGTACTTC. Full variable domain (missing parts from reference TRBV7-6 and TRBJ2-7): GAGVSQSPRYKVTKRGQDVALRCDPISGHVSLYWYRQALGQGPEFLTYFNYEAQQDKSGLPNDRFSAERPEGSISTLTIQRTEQRDSAMYRCASGGGSSYEQYFGPGTRLTVT.